A selection of T cell receptor beta chains follows, all from one sample in a study of blood T cell repertoires in COVID-19. Profiling relied on immunoSEQ multiplex PCR, and the TCRdb table lists in-frame clones only, not all of them. The sample contains 300,000 to 350,000 clones, 90% of which appear only once. The sequencing sample was made of PBMCs or T cells enriched from blood (not recorded which). These receptors all stem from a woman aged 18-35 years with acute COVID-19. Both conserved end residues are part of each CDR3. A D gene is named only where the DNA matches it firmly. Rows may omit the clone size; those that give it use once, few, many or a size class.

V,D,J,size,DNA,CDR3
TRBV12-3/TRBV12-4,NA,TRBJ2-4,NA,TGTGCCAGCAGTCTCCGAAACATTCAGTACTTC,CASSLRNIQYF
TRBV7-9,TRBD1,TRBJ1-1,NA,TGTGCCAGCAGCAGACAGGGGGGTGAAGCTTTCTTT,CASSRQGGEAFF
TRBV28,NA,TRBJ1-5,NA,TGTGCCAGCAGTTTAGGGTCCGGGTCTAATCAGCCCCAGCATTTT,CASSLGSGSNQPQHF
TRBV30,NA,TRBJ1-5,NA,TGTGCCTGGAACTCGGGAGGGAGCAATCAGCCCCAGCATTTT,CAWNSGGSNQPQHF
TRBV15,NA,TRBJ2-2,once,TGTGCCACCAGCCGGGGAGCTTACACCGGGGAGCTGTTTTTT,CATSRGAYTGELFF
TRBV5-1,NA,TRBJ1-3,NA,TGCGCCAGCAGCCTAGACAGGACGTACTCTGGAAACACCATATATTTT,CASSLDRTYSGNTIYF
TRBV27,NA,TRBJ1-1,NA,TGTGCCAGCAGCCCGTGGGCTATTCTCATGAACACTGAAGCTTTCTTT,CASSPWAILMNTEAFF
TRBV5-1,NA,TRBJ2-1,NA,TGCGCCAGCAGGCGCGACAGTACCTCCTACAATGAGCAGTTCTTC,CASRRDSTSYNEQFF
TRBV9,NA,TRBJ1-6,once,TGTGCCAGCAGCGTAGTCGGCGGCCCCACACCCCTCCACTTT,CASSVVGGPTPLHF
TRBV7-6,NA,TRBJ2-3,NA,TGTGCCAGCAGCTCAATACAGGGCCCTAGCTGGAGTGCGAATACGCAGTATTTT,CASSSIQGPSWSANTQYF
TRBV2,NA,TRBJ2-4,NA,TGTGCCAGTGGACAGAACATTCAGTACTTC,CASGQNIQYF
TRBV6-5,TRBD1,TRBJ1-6,NA,TGTGCCAGCAGTCGGGACAGGGGGAATTCACCCCTCCACTTT,CASSRDRGNSPLHF
TRBV20-1,TRBD2,TRBJ2-1,NA,TGCAGTGCTAGTACTAGCGGCAATGAGCAGTTCTTC,CSASTSGNEQFF
TRBV4-2,NA,TRBJ1-5,NA,TGTGCCAGCAGCCAAGATATTGGGGCAGGTCAGCCCCAGCATTTT,CASSQDIGAGQPQHF
TRBV5-1,NA,TRBJ2-1,NA,TGCGCCAGCAGCTTGGGTGCGGGGGAGCAGTTCTTC,CASSLGAGEQFF
TRBV5-1,TRBD2,TRBJ2-1,NA,TGCGCCAGCAGCTTGGAAACTAGCGGGGCGGTTGAGCAGTTCTTC,CASSLETSGAVEQFF
TRBV3-1/TRBV3-2,NA,TRBJ2-7,few,TGTGCCAGCAGCCAAGACGGGACTCCTTTCATAGAGCAGTACTTC,CASSQDGTPFIEQYF
TRBV28,TRBD2,TRBJ2-7,NA,TGTGCCAGCAGTTTAATTCAGGGAGGGTACGAGCAGTACTTC,CASSLIQGGYEQYF
TRBV5-1,TRBD1,TRBJ2-7,NA,TGCGCCAGCAGCTCGGGACAGGGACTAAGTCCCCGCTCCTACGAGCAGTACTTC,CASSSGQGLSPRSYEQYF
TRBV5-8,NA,TRBJ2-7,NA,TGTGCCAGCAGCTTGGCCGGGTATAGGGGGATGGGTTACTACGAGCAGTACTTC,CASSLAGYRGMGYYEQYF
TRBV3-1/TRBV3-2,NA,TRBJ2-2,NA,TGTGCCAGCAGCCAAGTAGGAGCAGGGTTGGACACCGGGGAGCTGTTTTTT,CASSQVGAGLDTGELFF
TRBV6-5,NA,TRBJ1-1,NA,TGTGCCAGCACCGGACACCTTGAAGCTTTCTTT,CASTGHLEAFF
TRBV2,NA,TRBJ1-1,NA,TGTGCCAGCACCCGGGACACTTTACTGGCTTTCTTT,CASTRDTLLAFF
TRBV7-9,TRBD2,TRBJ2-7,NA,TGTGCCAGCAACGCGGGACTAGCGGGAGGGGACGAGCAGTACTTC,CASNAGLAGGDEQYF
TRBV7-3,TRBD2,TRBJ2-1,NA,TGTGCCAGCAGCTTAAGAGGGACTAGCTCCAGGTTTTACAATGAGCAGTTCTTC,CASSLRGTSSRFYNEQFF
TRBV18,NA,TRBJ1-4,NA,TGTGCCAGCTCACAGGACAGCCGTCGAGAAAAACTGTTTTTT,CASSQDSRREKLFF
TRBV6-1,NA,TRBJ2-5,NA,TGTGCCAGCAGTGAATGGCATTTAGAGACCCAGTACTTC,CASSEWHLETQYF
TRBV19,NA,TRBJ1-6,once,TGTGCCAGTAGTAGCTCGGGAGGGGGGCATTCACCCCTCCACTTT,CASSSSGGGHSPLHF
TRBV5-1,NA,TRBJ1-3,NA,TGCGCCAGCAGCTTGGCCGGACAGCCATTAAGAAACACCATATATTTT,CASSLAGQPLRNTIYF
TRBV11-3,NA,TRBJ1-2,NA,TGTGCCAGCAGCTTAAACAGGCACTATGGCTACACCTTC,CASSLNRHYGYTF
TRBV19,NA,TRBJ1-5,NA,TGTGCCTCCTCCCCATGGACAGCCAATCAGCCCCAGCATTTT,CASSPWTANQPQHF
TRBV13,NA,TRBJ1-2,NA,TGTGCCAGCAGCTTAGACCACAGGCCTTCGGACTATGGCTACACCTTC,CASSLDHRPSDYGYTF
TRBV11-3,TRBD2,TRBJ2-7,NA,TGTGCCAGCAGCTGGACTAGCGGGACCCCCGAGCAGTACTTC,CASSWTSGTPEQYF
TRBV7-9,TRBD1,TRBJ1-2,NA,TGTGCCAGCAGCGCTTTACCAGGGGACAGGGTTGGCTACACCTTC,CASSALPGDRVGYTF
TRBV5-1,TRBD1,TRBJ1-6,NA,TGCGCCAGCAGCCCCGGGACAGATAGTTATTCACCCCTCCACTTT,CASSPGTDSYSPLHF
TRBV3-1/TRBV3-2,NA,TRBJ1-2,NA,TGTGCCAGCAGCCAATACAACAGTAACTATGGCTACACCTTC,CASSQYNSNYGYTF
TRBV3-1/TRBV3-2,TRBD1,TRBJ2-7,NA,TGTGCCAGCAGACGGACAGGGAATATTGCCTACGAGCAGTACTTC,CASRRTGNIAYEQYF
TRBV18,TRBD2,TRBJ2-7,NA,TGTGCCAGCTCACCGCCCCCGGGACTAGCGGGATACGAGCAGTACTTC,CASSPPPGLAGYEQYF
TRBV3-1/TRBV3-2,TRBD2,TRBJ2-1,NA,TGTGCCAGCAGCCATGGAGTGACTAGCGGGATCTCCCATGAGCAGTTCTTC,CASSHGVTSGISHEQFF
TRBV6-5,NA,TRBJ1-2,NA,TGTGCCAGCAGTTACACGGGAGGGGGCTATGGCTACACCTTC,CASSYTGGGYGYTF
TRBV27,NA,TRBJ2-3,NA,TGTGCCAGCAGTTTAGTAAGCACAGATACGCAGTATTTT,CASSLVSTDTQYF
TRBV12-3/TRBV12-4,NA,TRBJ1-6,NA,TGTGCCAGCAGTTTAACAGTTCATTCACCCCTCCACTTT,CASSLTVHSPLHF
TRBV19,NA,TRBJ1-5,NA,TGTGCCAGTGGGGCATTATCCGACCCCAATCAGCCCCAGCATTTT,CASGALSDPNQPQHF
TRBV28,NA,TRBJ1-3,NA,TGTGCCAGCAACCAAGGAGGACCTGGAAACACCATATATTTT,CASNQGGPGNTIYF